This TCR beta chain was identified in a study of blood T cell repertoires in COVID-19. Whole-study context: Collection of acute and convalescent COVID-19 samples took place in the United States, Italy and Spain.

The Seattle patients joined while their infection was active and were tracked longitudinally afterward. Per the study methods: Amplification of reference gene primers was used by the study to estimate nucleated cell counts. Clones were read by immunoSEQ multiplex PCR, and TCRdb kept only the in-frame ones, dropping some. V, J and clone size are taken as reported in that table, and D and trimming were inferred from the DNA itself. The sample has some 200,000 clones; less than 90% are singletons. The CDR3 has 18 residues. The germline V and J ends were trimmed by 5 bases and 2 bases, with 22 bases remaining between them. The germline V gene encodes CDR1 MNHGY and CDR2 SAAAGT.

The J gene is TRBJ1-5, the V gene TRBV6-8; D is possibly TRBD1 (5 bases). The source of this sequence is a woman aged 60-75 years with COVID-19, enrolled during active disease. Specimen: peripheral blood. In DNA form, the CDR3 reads TGTGCCAGCAGTCCCCCGAGCTGGGGGGGTGGAGGCAATCAGCCCCAGCATTTT. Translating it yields CASSPPSWGGGGNQPQHF.